This T cell receptor beta chain was sequenced during a study of blood T cell repertoires in COVID-19. For the study at large: Donors in the United States, Italy and Spain gave samples during acute or convalescent COVID-19.

The CDR3 runs to 15 residues. The V gene's germline CDR1 is SGHVS and CDR2 FQNEAQ. Trimming pared 5 bases from V and 6 bases from J, leaving 16 bases between. TCRdb's table, derived via immunoSEQ multiplex PCR, lists solely in-frame clones and lacks some. The sample includes 250,000 to 300,000 clones, 91% of them seen just once. Participant-reported clinical history was the basis for cohort assignment. The rearrangement joins TRBV7-8 to TRBJ2-2, with TRBD1 as a possible D gene (5 bases). The TCR sequence derives from a human donor in a cohort exposed to, infected with or recovered from COVID-19 (not recorded which). The donor label of this sample is uncertain. Sequencing was performed on PBMCs or T cells enriched from blood (not recorded which). CDR3 sequence: CASSDRVPRPGELFF. Written as DNA, the CDR3 is TGTGCCAGCAGCGACAGAGTGCCTAGGCCCGGGGAGCTGTTTTTT.